These T cell receptor beta chains were read from a single sample in a study of cytomegalovirus exposure and HLA in healthy donors. The assay was immunoSEQ multiplex PCR, and TCRdb's table has in-frame clones only and misses some. This table has 120,000 or so clones, roughly 80% appearing once. The sequencing input was PBMCs. Every receptor here comes from a man under 40 in good health and CMV-seronegative. Each CDR3 is given with its conserved first and last residue. The D gene is left open where the match is weak. The listing skips clone size in some rows; elsewhere it reads once, few, many or a size class.

j_gene: TRBJ2-2
abundance: NA
v_gene: TRBV21-1
d_gene: NA
CDR3nt: TGTGCCAGCAGCGCCCGGACAGTTCTTACCGGGGAGCTGTTTTTT
CDR3aa: CASSARTVLTGELFF

j_gene: TRBJ1-2
abundance: NA
v_gene: TRBV15
d_gene: NA
CDR3nt: TGTGCCACCAGCAGAGAAGGGGGACCTCCTCATGGCTACACCTTC
CDR3aa: CATSREGGPPHGYTF

j_gene: TRBJ1-4
abundance: NA
v_gene: TRBV7-2
d_gene: NA
CDR3nt: TGTGCCAGCAGTTCAGGGGCCAGGGATACACTGTTTTTT
CDR3aa: CASSSGARDTLFF

j_gene: TRBJ1-1
abundance: NA
v_gene: TRBV6-6
d_gene: NA
CDR3nt: TGTGCCAGCAGTTACCCTTGGGCAGCCTTCAACACTGAAGCTTTCTTT
CDR3aa: CASSYPWAAFNTEAFF

j_gene: TRBJ2-1
abundance: NA
v_gene: TRBV10-3
d_gene: NA
CDR3nt: TGTGCCATCAGTGCCCTTAACAATGAGCAGTTCTTC
CDR3aa: CAISALNNEQFF

j_gene: TRBJ1-3
abundance: NA
v_gene: TRBV9
d_gene: TRBD1
CDR3nt: TGTGCCAGCAGTCGGGACAGATTCTCTGGAAACACCATATATTTT
CDR3aa: CASSRDRFSGNTIYF

j_gene: TRBJ2-2
abundance: few
v_gene: TRBV15
d_gene: NA
CDR3nt: TGTGCCACCAGCCGGGGGAACACCGGGGAGCTGTTTTTT
CDR3aa: CATSRGNTGELFF

j_gene: TRBJ2-5
abundance: few
v_gene: TRBV5-1
d_gene: NA
CDR3nt: TGCGCCAGCAGCTTGTCGAATGCGGGGCGAGAGACCCAGTACTTC
CDR3aa: CASSLSNAGRETQYF

j_gene: TRBJ2-1
abundance: NA
v_gene: TRBV30
d_gene: NA
CDR3nt: TGTGCCTGGAGGGTGACAGGTGCACCCTACAATGAGCAGTTCTTC
CDR3aa: CAWRVTGAPYNEQFF

j_gene: TRBJ2-5
abundance: NA
v_gene: TRBV27
d_gene: NA
CDR3nt: TGTGCCAGCAGCCCGGTGATCCAGTACTTC
CDR3aa: CASSPVIQYF

j_gene: TRBJ2-1
abundance: NA
v_gene: TRBV7-9
d_gene: TRBD1
CDR3nt: TGTGCCAGCAGTCCCGGGACAGCTACCAATGAGCAGTTCTTC
CDR3aa: CASSPGTATNEQFF

j_gene: TRBJ2-5
abundance: NA
v_gene: TRBV30
d_gene: NA
CDR3nt: TGTGCCTGGAGGTGGCTAGCGATAAAAGAGACCCAGTACTTC
CDR3aa: CAWRWLAIKETQYF

j_gene: TRBJ1-3
abundance: few
v_gene: TRBV29-1
d_gene: TRBD1
CDR3nt: TGCAGCGTTTACGGGACAGGGGAGTCTGGAAACACCATATATTTT
CDR3aa: CSVYGTGESGNTIYF

j_gene: TRBJ2-7
abundance: few
v_gene: TRBV28
d_gene: TRBD1
CDR3nt: TGTGCCAGCAATGGACGGGACAGCACCTTAAGGGAGCAGTACTTC
CDR3aa: CASNGRDSTLREQYF

j_gene: TRBJ1-4
abundance: NA
v_gene: TRBV30
d_gene: TRBD1
CDR3nt: TGTGCCTGGAGTGCGGCAACAGGGGCTCTTACTAATGAAAAACTGTTTTTT
CDR3aa: CAWSAATGALTNEKLFF

j_gene: TRBJ2-7
abundance: once
v_gene: TRBV5-1
d_gene: TRBD1
CDR3nt: TGCGCCAGCAGCCTGGGACAGGCCCTCTACGAGCAGTACTTC
CDR3aa: CASSLGQALYEQYF

j_gene: TRBJ1-1
abundance: NA
v_gene: TRBV28
d_gene: NA
CDR3nt: TGTGCCAGCAGACTGACAGTGAACACTGAAGCTTTCTTT
CDR3aa: CASRLTVNTEAFF

j_gene: TRBJ2-3
abundance: NA
v_gene: TRBV7-6
d_gene: TRBD2
CDR3nt: TGTGCCAGCAGCTTAGTAGCGGGGACAGATACGCAGTATTTT
CDR3aa: CASSLVAGTDTQYF

j_gene: TRBJ1-2
abundance: NA
v_gene: TRBV4-2
d_gene: NA
CDR3nt: TGTGCCAGCAGCCAAGAAACGGGGGGATATGGCTACACCTTC
CDR3aa: CASSQETGGYGYTF

j_gene: TRBJ2-3
abundance: NA
v_gene: TRBV9
d_gene: TRBD2
CDR3nt: TGTGCCAGCAGCCCAAGCGGGGGGGCCCCAGATACGCAGTATTTT
CDR3aa: CASSPSGGAPDTQYF

j_gene: TRBJ2-7
abundance: NA
v_gene: TRBV5-1
d_gene: NA
CDR3nt: TGCGCCAGCAGCTTGGACAGTCTAGCTTATTCCTACGAGCAGTACTTC
CDR3aa: CASSLDSLAYSYEQYF

j_gene: TRBJ2-7
abundance: NA
v_gene: TRBV11-3
d_gene: NA
CDR3nt: TGTGCCAGCAGCTTAGCGTCCGTCTACGAGCAGTACTTC
CDR3aa: CASSLASVYEQYF

j_gene: TRBJ2-6
abundance: NA
v_gene: TRBV10-3
d_gene: NA
CDR3nt: TGTGCCATCTCCAGGGCTGGGGCCAACGTCCTGACTTTC
CDR3aa: CAISRAGANVLTF

j_gene: TRBJ2-2
abundance: NA
v_gene: TRBV7-2
d_gene: NA
CDR3nt: TGTGCCAGCAGCTCCAGGGGATCCACCGGGGAGCTGTTTTTT
CDR3aa: CASSSRGSTGELFF

j_gene: TRBJ2-5
abundance: NA
v_gene: TRBV7-7
d_gene: TRBD2
CDR3nt: TGTGCCAGCAGCTTATCCGGGACTAGCGGGGGAGGAGAGACCCAGTACTTC
CDR3aa: CASSLSGTSGGGETQYF

j_gene: TRBJ2-2
abundance: NA
v_gene: TRBV6-1
d_gene: NA
CDR3nt: TGTGCCAGCAGTGAAAAGCGCAAAACCGGGGAGCTGTTTTTT
CDR3aa: CASSEKRKTGELFF

j_gene: TRBJ1-5
abundance: NA
v_gene: TRBV15
d_gene: NA
CDR3nt: TGTGCCACCAGCGGAAGACAGGAGAGTCAGCCCCAGCATTTT
CDR3aa: CATSGRQESQPQHF

j_gene: TRBJ2-3
abundance: NA
v_gene: TRBV28
d_gene: NA
CDR3nt: TGTGCCAGCAGCCCCGGGACTGAACGGGGTACGCAGTATTTT
CDR3aa: CASSPGTERGTQYF

j_gene: TRBJ1-2
abundance: NA
v_gene: TRBV27
d_gene: TRBD1
CDR3nt: TGTGCCAGCAGTTTCTCAGGGGGCCATGGCTACACCTTC
CDR3aa: CASSFSGGHGYTF

j_gene: TRBJ2-1
abundance: NA
v_gene: TRBV4-2
d_gene: NA
CDR3nt: TGTGCCAGCAGCCAAGAGTTCAGCTCCTACAATGAGCAGTTCTTC
CDR3aa: CASSQEFSSYNEQFF

j_gene: TRBJ1-5
abundance: few
v_gene: TRBV19
d_gene: TRBD1
CDR3nt: TGTGCCAGTAGTATCTGGGACAGGGGGTACCGGCAGCCCCAGCATTTT
CDR3aa: CASSIWDRGYRQPQHF

j_gene: TRBJ1-2
abundance: NA
v_gene: TRBV6-5
d_gene: TRBD1
CDR3nt: TGTGCCAGCAGTTACGGGCCGGCAGGGGGCTATGGCTACACCTTC
CDR3aa: CASSYGPAGGYGYTF

j_gene: TRBJ1-1
abundance: NA
v_gene: TRBV15
d_gene: NA
CDR3nt: TGTGCCACCAGCAGGGGGGCGAGGGCGAACACTGAAGCTTTCTTT
CDR3aa: CATSRGARANTEAFF

j_gene: TRBJ1-1
abundance: once
v_gene: TRBV7-3
d_gene: NA
CDR3nt: TGTGCCAGCAGCCCGACGGGGGGCAGTACTGAAGCTTTCTTT
CDR3aa: CASSPTGGSTEAFF

j_gene: TRBJ2-1
abundance: NA
v_gene: TRBV7-2
d_gene: TRBD2
CDR3nt: TGTGCCAGCAGCCCCTCAAACCCTAAGACTAGCAGGCAGTTCTTC
CDR3aa: CASSPSNPKTSRQFF

j_gene: TRBJ1-1
abundance: few
v_gene: TRBV18
d_gene: TRBD1
CDR3nt: TGTGCCAGCTCACCACCGGTCAGGGGGTTTGAGGCTTTCTTT
CDR3aa: CASSPPVRGFEAFF

j_gene: TRBJ1-3
abundance: NA
v_gene: TRBV5-6
d_gene: TRBD1
CDR3nt: TGTGCCAGCAGCACCGGGACAGGGAAAAACACCATATATTTT
CDR3aa: CASSTGTGKNTIYF

j_gene: TRBJ1-1
abundance: few
v_gene: TRBV13
d_gene: NA
CDR3nt: TGTGCCAGCAGGGAACAGGGCGGTTTCCCTGAAGCTTTCTTT
CDR3aa: CASREQGGFPEAFF

j_gene: TRBJ2-7
abundance: NA
v_gene: TRBV27
d_gene: TRBD2
CDR3nt: TGTGCCAGCAGTTCAAACCCCCAGCGGGGCCTTTCCTACGAGCAGTACTTC
CDR3aa: CASSSNPQRGLSYEQYF

j_gene: TRBJ2-3
abundance: NA
v_gene: TRBV6-5
d_gene: TRBD1
CDR3nt: TGTGCCAGCACCCCCGAGGACAGGGAGTTTGGTACGCAGTATTTT
CDR3aa: CASTPEDREFGTQYF

j_gene: TRBJ1-2
abundance: NA
v_gene: TRBV14
d_gene: TRBD1
CDR3nt: TGTGCCAGCAGCCAAAGGATAGAGGGGGCCGGTGGCTACACCTTC
CDR3aa: CASSQRIEGAGGYTF

j_gene: TRBJ2-7
abundance: NA
v_gene: TRBV7-8
d_gene: NA
CDR3nt: TGTGCCACCTCACAGGGCCTCTACGAGCAGTACTTC
CDR3aa: CATSQGLYEQYF

j_gene: TRBJ2-2
abundance: NA
v_gene: TRBV10-3
d_gene: NA
CDR3nt: TGTGCCATCAATAGGGGGTCCGGGGAGCTGTTTTTT
CDR3aa: CAINRGSGELFF

j_gene: TRBJ2-3
abundance: NA
v_gene: TRBV28
d_gene: TRBD1
CDR3nt: TGTGCCAGCAGAACAGGGGGCGCGATGAAGGATAAGCAGTATTTT
CDR3aa: CASRTGGAMKDKQYF

j_gene: TRBJ1-1
abundance: NA
v_gene: TRBV5-1
d_gene: NA
CDR3nt: TGCGCCAGCAGCGAGGACAGGAACACTGAAGCTTTCTTT
CDR3aa: CASSEDRNTEAFF